Each of the 13 T cell receptor beta chains below was sequenced from the same sample in a study of cytotoxic CD8 clonotypes in ibrutinib-treated CLL. Using immunoSEQ multiplex PCR, the repertoire was profiled, and TCRdb retains in-frame clones only, with some absent. This table has just over 65,000 clones, approximately 70% appearing once. The source material was PBMCs, sampled after 12 months of ibrutinib treatment. The source is a human donor with chronic lymphocytic leukemia.

The table lists this clone with a few counts. The J gene is TRBJ2-2, the V gene TRBV28; 7 positions match TRBD2. After removal of 2 bases from V and 7 bases from J, the junction contained 4 bases not matched to a gene. There are 14 residues in the CDR3. Germline V lookup: CDR1 MDHEN, CDR2 SYDVKM. In DNA, the CDR3 is TGTGCCAGCAGTTTACGGGGGGATATCGGGGAGCTGTTTTTT. Its translation: CASSLRGDIGELFF.

This sequence joins TRBV10-2 and TRBJ2-1; 7 positions agree with TRBD1. Germline CDR1 WSHSY, CDR2 SAAADI. CDR3 length: 13 amino acids. Trimming cost V 6 bases and J 6 bases; bases outside gene matches: 5. The CDR3 sequence is CASRTTGFNEQFF. CDR3 nucleotides: TGCGCCAGCAGGACGACAGGGTTCAATGAGCAGTTCTTC.

In this sample, this clone turned up a few times. This sequence joins TRBV7-8 and TRBJ1-2, with D possibly being TRBD1 (6 bases). The germline V gene has CDR1 SGHVS and CDR2 FQNEAQ. V lost 0 bases, J lost 6 bases, and 8 bases lay in between. This CDR3 has 13 amino acids. Here the CDR3 DNA reads TGTGCCAGCAGCTTAGCCACAGGGAATGGCTACACCTTC. Amino acids: CASSLATGNGYTF.

The rearrangement uses TRBV5-6 and TRBJ1-1; D is unclear. The CDR3 extends over 13 amino acids. Germline values: CDR1 SGHDT, CDR2 YYEEEE. V gave up 0 bases and J gave up 1 base, with 4 bases separating them. The CDR3 loop reads CASSLGGNTEAFF. DNA of the CDR3: TGTGCCAGCAGCTTGGGGGGGAACACTGAAGCTTTCTTT.

The chain couples TRBV5-6 to TRBJ1-5; D ambiguous. The CDR3 consists of 16 residues. The V end lost 3 bases, the J end lost 5 bases, and 18 bases lay between the germline ends. CDR1 and CDR2 (germline): SGHDT, YYEEEE. The CDR3 sequence: CASSSPGPWGDQPQHF. The CDR3, as DNA: TGTGCCAGCAGCTCTCCGGGCCCCTGGGGAGATCAGCCCCAGCATTTT.

Only a few counts were recorded for this clone. The rearrangement links TRBV7-2 to TRBJ2-5; weak D call: TRBD1 (5 bases). This CDR3 has 14 amino acids. In germline, CDR1 is SGHTA, CDR2 FQGNSA. V shed 1 base and J shed 5 bases, with 11 bases lying between them. Here the CDR3 reads CASSLDRTRETQYF. The CDR3 nucleotides read TGTGCCAGCAGCTTAGACAGGACCCGGGAGACCCAGTACTTC.

V gene TRBV5-5 combines with J gene TRBJ2-1, with 13 bases aligning to TRBD2. CDR3 length: 11 residues. V gave up 6 bases and J gave up 14 bases; unmatched junction bases: 2. Germline assignment: CDR1 SGHKS and CDR2 YYEKEE (reference sequence). CDR3 nucleotides: TGTGCCAGCAAAGGACTAGCGGGGGAGTTCTTC. It is translated as CASKGLAGEFF.

The rearrangement uses TRBV10-3 and TRBJ2-5, with D perhaps assigned TRBD1 or TRBD2 (6 bases each). Per germline, CDR1 ENHRY and CDR2 SYGVKD. Trimming took 10 bases from V and 5 from J, leaving 23 bases between them. This CDR3 is built from 15 residues. CDR3 sequence: CATQDSGGAQETQYF. The CDR3 DNA reads TGTGCCACCCAGGACAGCGGCGGGGCGCAGGAGACCCAGTACTTC.

This clone was picked up a small number of times. This chain uses TRBV5-6 with TRBJ2-7, with D perhaps matching TRBD1 (5 bases). Germline lookup yields CDR1 SGHDT and CDR2 YYEEEE. The germline V and J ends were trimmed by 3 bases and 3 bases, with 16 bases remaining between them. The CDR3 has 15 residues. CDR3 region: CASSSWGSLGYEQYF. CDR3 sequence (DNA): TGTGCCAGCAGCTCCTGGGGCAGTCTCGGCTACGAGCAGTACTTC. Combining the CDR3 with reference TRBV5-6 and TRBJ2-7 gives the whole variable domain DAGVTQSPTHLIKTRGQQVTLRCSPKSGHDTVSWYQQALGQGPQFIFQYYEEEERQRGNFPDRFSGHQFPNYSSELNVNALLLGDSALYLCASSSWGSLGYEQYFGPGTRLTVT.

CDR3 nucleotides: TGTGCCAGCCGGACGGACAGTCCGGCCCCCACAGATACGCAGTATTTT. Translation: CASRTDSPAPTDTQYF. This chain uses TRBV19 with TRBJ2-3; tentatively, D is TRBD1 (6 bases). CDR1 is LNHDA, CDR2 SQIVND, per germline (reference sequence). V shed 9 bases and J shed 2 bases, with 21 bases lying between them. The CDR3 consists of 16 residues.

The gene calls are TRBV9 and TRBJ1-3; D is possibly TRBD1 (5 bases). Trimming left V 3 bases short and J 0 bases short, with 13 bases between. Germline V gives CDR1 SGDLS, CDR2 YYNGEE. This CDR3 has 16 residues. The CDR3 DNA reads TGTGCCAGCAGCGCACCCGGGACGGCCTCTGGAAACACCATATATTTT. Translation gives CASSAPGTASGNTIYF.

This sequence joins TRBV28 and TRBJ1-6, with D possibly matching TRBD1 (5 bases). V dropped 7 bases and J dropped 10 bases, with 11 bases sitting between them. This CDR3 has 12 residues. The germline CDR1 and CDR2 sequences are MDHEN and SYDVKM. CDR3 sequence: CASKSGLSPLHF. The CDR3 bases are TGTGCCAGCAAGTCAGGGCTATCACCCCTCCACTTT.

V gene TRBV4-3 combines with J gene TRBJ1-2; 7 bases align to TRBD1. The CDR3 sequence is 15 residues long. Germline V CDR1 and CDR2: LGHNA, YSLEER. Unmatched junction bases numbered 4, after V lost 0 bases and J lost 3 bases. The CDR3 sequence: CASSQEAGTDYGYTF. The CDR3 nucleotides read TGCGCCAGCAGCCAAGAGGCAGGGACAGACTATGGCTACACCTTC.